The 27 T cell receptor beta chains reported below all come from one sample, sequenced in a study of shared clonotypes between healthy human individuals. The table came from immunoSEQ multiplex PCR; TCRdb's copy has only in-frame clones and leaves some out. Here the sample spans around 120,000 clones, just over 65% being singletons. Sequences were obtained from memory CD8+ T cells sorted from blood. Subset reported: CD45RO+ cells pooled with CCR7-negative TemRA cells. The source is a woman aged 25 to 45 in good health.

A word on this clone: A much larger clone sits a single nucleotide away, making a read error possible. This chain uses TRBV6-6 with TRBJ1-1; D perhaps matches TRBD1 (5 bases). The CDR3 covers 11 residues. The V gene's germline CDR1 is MNHNY and CDR2 SVGAGI (reference sequence). With 5 bases removed from V and 5 bases from J, the gap between germline ends came to 6 bases. The CDR3, as DNA: TGTGCCAGCAGTCGACAGACTGAAGCTTTCTTT. Protein product: CASSRQTEAFF.

The chain employs TRBV19 and TRBJ2-1; the D is unclear. CDR1 is LNHDA, CDR2 SQIVND, per germline (reference sequence). The CDR3 covers 15 residues. The germline V and J ends were trimmed by 3 bases and 8 bases, with 17 bases remaining between them. CDR3 in amino acids: CASSIPRSSLYEQFF. DNA of the CDR3: TGTGCCAGTAGTATCCCTAGGTCCTCCCTCTATGAGCAGTTCTTC.

The chain joins TRBV28 to TRBJ2-2; D is unclear. Trimming cost V 2 bases and J 0 bases, with 13 bases left between them. CDR1 is MDHEN, CDR2 SYDVKM, per germline. The CDR3 loop spans 17 amino acids. This CDR3 is CASSLRALITNTGELFF. CDR3 nucleotide sequence: TGTGCCAGCAGTTTAAGGGCTCTCATAACGAACACCGGGGAGCTGTTTTTT.

The V gene is TRBV2, the J gene TRBJ1-4, with TRBD1 matching 7 bases. Germline V gene sequence: CDR1 SNHLY, CDR2 FYNNEI. V was pared by 8 bases and J by 5 bases, with 11 bases of the junction left unmatched. This CDR3 comprises 15 residues. CDR3: CASQTKDRRNEKLFF. The CDR3 DNA reads TGTGCCAGCCAGACTAAGGACAGGAGGAATGAAAAACTGTTTTTT.

The V call is TRBV7-8, the J call TRBJ2-7; 10 nucleotides agree with TRBD2. The CDR3 runs 19 residues. The germline V gene encodes CDR1 SGHVS and CDR2 FQNEAQ. V lost 2 bases, J lost 2 bases, and 15 bases stayed unmatched. In DNA form, the CDR3 reads TGTGCCAGCAGCTTAAGGAGGGCACTAGCGGGGACCAAAACCTACGAGCAGTACTTC. This codes for CASSLRRALAGTKTYEQYF.

The chain couples TRBV6-5 to TRBJ2-2; unclear D gene. The V end was cut by 2 bases, the J end by 3 bases, with 4 bases between. Germline CDR1 reads MNHEY; CDR2 reads SVGAGI. The CDR3 totals 13 residues. The CDR3 spells CASSYLDTGELFF. The CDR3 DNA follows: TGTGCCAGCAGTTACCTTGACACCGGGGAGCTGTTTTTT.

The chain links TRBV27 to TRBJ1-5; TRBD1 is a possible D gene (5 bases). Germline V CDR1 and CDR2: MNHEY, SMNVEV (reference sequence). The V end lost 5 bases, the J end lost 0 bases, and 11 bases lay between the germline ends. The CDR3 runs to 15 residues. For the CDR3, the DNA is TGTGCCAGCAGTCCCGGGGACTATAGCAATCAGCCCCAGCATTTT. Protein product: CASSPGDYSNQPQHF.

The V gene is TRBV5-6, the J gene TRBJ2-5; D is tentatively TRBD1 or TRBD2 (6 bases each). CDR3 length: 14 amino acids. V lost 0 bases and J 4 bases, leaving 10 bases between the germline ends. Germline-derived CDR1 and CDR2 are SGHDT and YYEEEE. Written as DNA, the CDR3 is TGTGCCAGCAGCTTGGAACAGGGAGGAGAGACCCAGTACTTC. Protein: CASSLEQGGETQYF. The whole variable domain, filled in from reference TRBV5-6 and TRBJ2-5, reads DAGVTQSPTHLIKTRGQQVTLRCSPKSGHDTVSWYQQALGQGPQFIFQYYEEEERQRGNFPDRFSGHQFPNYSSELNVNALLLGDSALYLCASSLEQGGETQYFGPGTRLLVL.

This clone was found a few times. The chain uses TRBV6-1 and TRBJ2-7; TRBD1 matches at 9 bases. After removal of 3 bases from V and 0 bases from J, the junction contained 3 bases not matched to a gene. The CDR3 is 15 amino acids. CDR1 is MNHNS, CDR2 SASEGT, per germline. For the CDR3, the DNA is TGTGCCAGCAGTGAGGAACAGGGGGCCTCCTACGAGCAGTACTTC. Its translation: CASSEEQGASYEQYF.

This CDR3 reads CSVDYGNEQYF. The CDR3 nucleotides read TGCAGCGTTGATTACGGTAACGAGCAGTACTTC. The rearrangement uses TRBV29-1 and TRBJ2-7; the D is unclear. V was cut by 3 bases and J by 5 bases, with 8 bases left in between. The germline gives CDR1 SQVTM, CDR2 ANQGSEA. CDR3 size: 11 residues.

This clone was recorded a few times. The rearrangement uses TRBV19 and TRBJ1-5; TRBD1 aligns across 9 bases. This CDR3 comprises 14 residues. Germline CDR1 LNHDA, CDR2 SQIVND (reference sequence). V shed 10 bases and J 6 bases; nucleotides not matched to a gene: 10. Here the CDR3 DNA reads TGTGCCACCTCGACAGGGGGATTTGGTCAGCCCCAGCATTTT. This sequence encodes CATSTGGFGQPQHF.

This sequence joins TRBV15 and TRBJ2-6; D gene unclear. This CDR3 is built from 16 residues. Germline V gives CDR1 LNHNV, CDR2 YYDKDF (reference sequence). V was pared by 5 bases and J by 0 bases, with 11 bases between. The CDR3: CATSVQRGSGANVLTF. The CDR3 nucleotides read TGTGCCACCAGCGTACAACGTGGCTCTGGGGCCAACGTCCTGACTTTC.

This clone was picked up many times. This chain joins TRBV19 and TRBJ2-6; D gene unclear. Looked up from germline, CDR1 is LNHDA and CDR2 is SQIVND (reference sequence). Between the trimmed V and J ends, which lost 9 bases and 0 bases, there was a span of 6 bases. The CDR3 runs to 13 residues. The CDR3 sequence: CARRHSGANVLTF. CDR3 DNA: TGTGCCAGGAGACACTCTGGGGCCAACGTCCTGACTTTC. Based on the CDR3 plus reference TRBV19 and TRBJ2-6, the full variable domain is DGGITQSPKYLFRKEGQNVTLSCEQNLNHDAMYWYRQDPGQGLRLIYYSQIVNDFQKGDIAEGYSVSREKKESFPLTVTSAQKNPTAFYLCARRHSGANVLTFGAGSRLTVL.

The table lists this clone with a few counts. The V and J genes are TRBV2 and TRBJ2-1; TRBD1 aligns across 7 bases. Germline lookup yields CDR1 SNHLY and CDR2 FYNNEI. Trimming at V came to 2 bases and at J to 8 bases, leaving 15 bases not matched to a gene. The CDR3 is made up of 17 amino acids. In DNA form, the CDR3 reads TGTGCCAGCAGTGAAACCACTGTACTTGGACAGGCCGATGAGCAGTTCTTC. This translates into CASSETTVLGQADEQFF.

This clone was picked up a small number of times. The V gene is TRBV12-5, the J gene TRBJ2-1, with 7 bases matching TRBD2. CDR1 and CDR2 from the germline V gene are LGHNT and FRNRAP. Germline trimming cut 1 base from V and 4 bases from J; bases unmatched to any gene: 13. This CDR3 has 18 residues. The CDR3 reads CASGLALPVASGYNEQFF. Here the CDR3 DNA reads TGTGCTAGTGGTTTGGCCCTCCCTGTCGCTAGCGGATACAATGAGCAGTTCTTC. The full variable domain, its missing parts supplied by reference TRBV12-5 and TRBJ2-1, is DARVTQTPRHKVTEMGQEVTMRCQPILGHNTVFWYRQTMMQGLELLAYFRNRAPLDDSGMPKDRFSAEMPDATLATLKIQPSEPRDSAVYFCASGLALPVASGYNEQFFGPGTRLTVL.

The chain combines TRBV27 with TRBJ2-1; D gene unclear. Trimming cost V 4 bases and J 0 bases, with 4 bases left between them. This CDR3 has 13 residues. The germline V gene encodes CDR1 MNHEY and CDR2 SMNVEV (reference sequence). The CDR3 sequence is CASSYHSYNEQFF. CDR3 in DNA: TGTGCCAGCAGTTACCACTCCTACAATGAGCAGTTCTTC.

V is TRBV7-9 and J is TRBJ2-7, with TRBD1 matching over 7 bases. The CDR3 extends over 14 amino acids. The V gene end was trimmed by 5 bases and the J gene end by 0 bases; junction bases not matched to a gene: 4. The germline CDR1 and CDR2 sequences are SEHNR and FQNEAQ (reference sequence). The chain's CDR3 is CASSRDSFSYEQYF. The CDR3 coding sequence is TGTGCCAGCAGCCGGGACAGTTTCTCCTACGAGCAGTACTTC.

In its sample, this clone was seen a few times. The chain carries TRBV25-1 and TRBJ2-1; 10 nucleotides agree with TRBD2. The trim removed 10 bases at V and 3 bases at J, leaving 12 bases unmatched. This CDR3 is 16 amino acids long. CDR1 and CDR2 (germline): MGHDK, SYGVNS. The CDR3 region has the DNA TGTGCCACCAACGCCCGGACTAGCGGAAGCTACAATGAGCAGTTCTTC. Encoded protein: CATNARTSGSYNEQFF.

This clone was seen only a few times. The chain links TRBV12-5 to TRBJ2-3; TRBD1 matches 9 bases. CDR3 length: 15 residues. The V and J ends lost 5 bases and 4 bases, in that order; junction bases with no gene match: 7. The V gene's germline CDR1 is LGHNT and CDR2 FRNRAP. The CDR3 DNA reads as TGTGCTAGTGGTCGAGGGGACAGGGCGGCAGATACGCAGTATTTT. Protein: CASGRGDRAADTQYF.

V usage is TRBV5-1 and J usage is TRBJ1-1; D unclear. CDR3 length equals 14 residues. With 6 bases removed from V and 0 bases from J, the gap between germline ends came to 12 bases. Germline CDR1 reads SGHRS; CDR2 reads YFSETQ. DNA for the CDR3: TGCGCCAGCAAAGGTAAGAAGCTGAACACTGAAGCTTTCTTT. Translation: CASKGKKLNTEAFF.

This clone was seen at least ten times. V is TRBV6-4 and J is TRBJ2-1, with 7 bases aligning to TRBD1. Per germline, CDR1 MRHNA and CDR2 SNTAGT. The CDR3 is 15 amino acids. J gave up 6 bases and V 2 bases, and 7 bases lay outside the gene matches. CDR3 DNA sequence: TGTGCCAGCAGTGACGCGCAGGGGGAAGGCAATGAGCAGTTCTTC. Protein: CASSDAQGEGNEQFF.

This chain uses TRBV28 with TRBJ2-7, with 11 nucleotides matching TRBD2. CDR1 MDHEN and CDR2 SYDVKM come from the germline V gene. The CDR3 consists of 17 residues. J gave up 0 bases and V 4 bases, and 8 bases lay outside the gene matches. CDR3 sequence (DNA): TGTGCCAGCAGTTGGCCTAGCGGGAGGAGTCCCTCCTACGAGCAGTACTTC. Residues: CASSWPSGRSPSYEQYF. The whole variable domain, filled in from reference TRBV28 and TRBJ2-7, reads DVKVTQSSRYLVKRTGEKVFLECVQDMDHENMFWYRQDPGLGLRLIYFSYDVKMKEKGDIPEGYSVSREKKERFSLILESASTNQTSMYLCASSWPSGRSPSYEQYFGPGTRLTVT.

In this sample, this clone turned up a few times. The J gene is TRBJ2-7, the V gene TRBV6-1; 8 bases match TRBD2. The CDR3 contains 15 residues. Trimming removed 6 bases from V and 3 bases from J; junction bases left unmatched: 10. The V gene's germline CDR1 is MNHNS and CDR2 SASEGT. This chain's CDR3 is CASRPPGGGVYEQYF. In DNA form, the CDR3 reads TGTGCCAGCAGACCCCCCGGGGGGGGTGTCTACGAGCAGTACTTC.

The chain couples TRBV7-9 to TRBJ2-1; 13 nucleotides match TRBD2. The V gene end was trimmed by 2 bases and the J gene end by 7 bases; junction bases not matched to a gene: 8. Per the germline V gene, CDR1 is SEHNR and CDR2 is FQNEAQ (reference sequence). The CDR3 runs 17 residues. Here the CDR3 DNA reads TGTGCCAGCAGCTTACCACTAGCGGGAGGGCATTATAATGAGCAGTTCTTC. It translates to CASSLPLAGGHYNEQFF.

This CDR3 is CASSGPGGRYF. In DNA, the CDR3 is TGTGCCAGCAGTGGCCCGGGTGGTCGGTACTTC. The chain uses TRBV25-1 and TRBJ2-7; D uncertain. The CDR3 has 11 residues. Germline V gene sequence: CDR1 MGHDK, CDR2 SYGVNS. Trimming took off 4 bases at V and 12 bases at J, with 13 bases between the two ends.

This clone was observed a few times. This sequence joins TRBV28 and TRBJ1-4, with TRBD1 matching over 7 bases. Looked up from germline, CDR1 is MDHEN and CDR2 is SYDVKM. Germline trimming cut 2 bases from V and 0 bases from J; bases unmatched to any gene: 0. The CDR3 has 15 amino acids. CDR3 amino acids: CASSLGTATNEKLFF. Here the CDR3 DNA reads TGTGCCAGCAGTTTAGGGACAGCAACTAATGAAAAACTGTTTTTT. Full variable domain (outside the CDR3, taken from reference TRBV28 and TRBJ1-4): DVKVTQSSRYLVKRTGEKVFLECVQDMDHENMFWYRQDPGLGLRLIYFSYDVKMKEKGDIPEGYSVSREKKERFSLILESASTNQTSMYLCASSLGTATNEKLFFGSGTQLSVL.

This clone was counted only a few times. J is TRBJ2-2 and V is TRBV5-6, with TRBD2 matching 11 bases. The junction had 11 bases not matched to a gene; V was cut back by 3 bases and J by 4 bases. Looked up from germline, CDR1 is SGHDT and CDR2 is YYEEEE. The CDR3 runs 18 residues. CDR3 sequence: CASSSVDTSGGGTGELFF. Written as DNA, the CDR3 is TGTGCCAGCAGCTCCGTAGATACTAGCGGGGGAGGCACCGGGGAGCTGTTTTTT.